This T cell receptor (beta chain) was identified during a study of metastatic and nonmetastatic thyroid tumors. The CDR3 consists of 15 residues. V was shortened by 2 bases and J by 0 bases, with 10 bases between the two germline ends. The germline CDR1 and CDR2 sequences are KGHSH and LQKENI. None of the patients had undergone any treatment ahead of thyroid surgery. With MiXCR, TCRdb reprocessed the PCR reads. The sample consists of 75,000 to 100,000 clones, 10% to 15% of them appearing once. This clone was seen at least ten times. The sample comprised blood. The sequence came from a female donor with papillary thyroid cancer or a benign thyroid nodule (not recorded which). Some clones in this sample may be carry-over from other donors' samples. V is TRBV18 and J is TRBJ1-2; D unclear. The CDR3: CASSPKDGANYGYTF. CDR3 coding DNA: TGTGCCAGCTCACCAAAGGACGGAGCTAACTATGGCTACACCTTC. Variable domain in full (rest from reference TRBV18 and TRBJ1-2): NAGVMQNPRHLVRRRGQEARLRCSPMKGHSHVYWYRQLPEEGLKFMVYLQKENIIDESGMPKERFSAEFPKEGPSILRIQQVVRGDSAAYFCASSPKDGANYGYTFGSGTRLTVV.